What follows are 19 T cell receptor beta chains derived from one specimen sequenced in a study of follicular helper T cells after annual influenza vaccination. Regarding time point: 2014-2015 season, pre-vaccination. The data were produced by immunoSEQ multiplex PCR, yet TCRdb's version contains in-frame clones alone and is incomplete. The sample contains about 27,000 clones, 70% to 90% of which appear only once. This material consisted of CXCR5+ CD38- circulating T follicular helper cells from blood, taken on the day of influenza vaccination. Stated subset: circulating Tfh, non-naive CD4+CXCR5+PD-1+ (ICOS+CD38+ or ICOS-CD38-). The receptors here all came from an adult who received the influenza vaccine.

V and J are TRBV28 and TRBJ1-5, with D perhaps TRBD1 (5 bases). The V end lost 2 bases, the J end lost 0 bases, and 14 bases lay between the germline ends. Germline V CDR1 and CDR2: MDHEN, SYDVKM. The CDR3 has 17 residues. CDR3 protein: CASSLLQGIYSNQPQHF. Here the CDR3 DNA reads TGTGCCAGCAGTTTACTGCAGGGAATCTATAGCAATCAGCCCCAGCATTTT. Filled out from reference TRBV28 and TRBJ1-5, the complete variable domain reads DVKVTQSSRYLVKRTGEKVFLECVQDMDHENMFWYRQDPGLGLRLIYFSYDVKMKEKGDIPEGYSVSREKKERFSLILESASTNQTSMYLCASSLLQGIYSNQPQHFGDGTRLSIL.

V gene TRBV2 combines with J gene TRBJ1-6, with TRBD1 identical over 8 bases. CDR1 is SNHLY, CDR2 FYNNEI, per germline. The CDR3 spans 17 residues. V lost 7 bases, J lost 0 bases, and 8 bases stayed unmatched. The CDR3 protein is CASKDRDFGSYNSPLHF. CDR3 DNA sequence: TGTGCCAGCAAGGACAGGGATTTCGGCTCCTATAATTCACCCCTCCACTTT. Full variable domain (remainder filled in from reference TRBV2 and TRBJ1-6): EPEVTQTPSHQVTQMGQEVILRCVPISNHLYFYWYRQILGQKVEFLVSFYNNEISEKSEIFDDQFSVERPDGSNFTLKIRSTKLEDSAMYFCASKDRDFGSYNSPLHFGNGTRLTVT.

The chain uses TRBV29-1 and TRBJ2-3, with TRBD1 matching 10 bases. This CDR3 contains 14 residues. The V and J ends lost 7 bases and 3 bases, in that order; junction bases with no gene match: 7. CDR1 is SQVTM, CDR2 ANQGSEA, per germline. The CDR3 nucleotides are TGCAGCGCCGGTGGGGGACAGGGGACAGATACGCAGTATTTT. Its protein product is CSAGGGQGTDTQYF.

The V and J genes are TRBV5-5 and TRBJ1-5, with 8 bases identical to TRBD1. J gave up 5 bases and V 0 bases, and 4 bases lay outside the gene matches. Germline assignment: CDR1 SGHKS and CDR2 YYEKEE (reference sequence). This CDR3 has 15 amino acids. CDR3 nucleotides: TGTGCCAGCAGCTTGGGGACAGGGATTGATCAGCCCCAGCATTTT. This translates into CASSLGTGIDQPQHF.

The chain has TRBV16 and TRBJ2-6; D unresolved. From germline, CDR1 is KGHSY and CDR2 FQNENV. V was cut by 4 bases and J by 4 bases, with 5 bases left in between. The CDR3 covers 13 residues. The CDR3 region has the DNA TGTGCCAGCAGCCCGAGAGGGGCCAACGTCCTGACTTTC. This codes for CASSPRGANVLTF. The full variable domain, completed using reference TRBV16 and TRBJ2-6, is GEEVAQTPKHLVRGEGQKAKLYCAPIKGHSYVFWYQQVLKNEFKFLISFQNENVFDETGMPKERFSAKCLPNSPCSLEIQATKLEDSAVYFCASSPRGANVLTFGAGSRLTVL.

The chain employs TRBV6-6 and TRBJ1-3; no clear D. Germline CDR1 MNHNY, CDR2 SVGAGI (reference sequence). Trimming pared 6 bases from V and 4 bases from J, leaving 16 bases between. The CDR3 is 15 residues long. The CDR3 DNA is TGTGCCAGCAGGAACCCAGCGCGGATCGGAAACACCATATATTTT. It specifies CASRNPARIGNTIYF.

CDR3 DNA sequence: TGTGCCAGCAGTTCACTCCGGGACACACACACCATATATTTT. This sequence encodes CASSSLRDTHTIYF. This chain uses TRBV28 with TRBJ1-3, with a possible D match to TRBD1 (6 bases). CDR1 MDHEN and CDR2 SYDVKM come from the germline V gene. The CDR3 loop spans 14 amino acids. Trimming left V 4 bases short and J 8 bases short, with 15 bases between.

The chain uses TRBV28 and TRBJ1-5; 9 bases are a match to TRBD1. The CDR3 is made up of 16 amino acids. V shed 4 bases, J shed 5 bases, and the junction held 9 bases outside the gene matches. Germline V gives CDR1 MDHEN, CDR2 SYDVKM. For the CDR3, the DNA is TGTGCCAGCAGTTCCTCGACAGGGGGTATTTATCAGCCCCAGCATTTT. It codes for CASSSSTGGIYQPQHF.

To note about this clone: The sample contains more than one DNA sequence encoding this CDR3. The chain recombines TRBV5-4 with TRBJ1-5, with D hard to call. The CDR3 consists of 16 residues. Trimming pared 0 bases from V and 1 base from J, leaving 11 bases between. Germline loops: CDR1 SGHNT, CDR2 YYREEE (reference sequence). The CDR3 DNA follows: TGTGCCAGCAGCTTGGGCGGAGAGCTGAGCAATCAGCCCCAGCATTTT. Translated: CASSLGGELSNQPQHF.

The gene calls are TRBV11-2 and TRBJ2-5; 7 nucleotides match TRBD2. The CDR3 loop spans 18 amino acids. After removal of 2 bases from V and 1 base from J, the junction contained 13 bases not matched to a gene. From germline, CDR1 is SGHAT and CDR2 FQNNGV. CDR3 sequence (DNA): TGTGCCAGCAGCTTAATGGGGTCCGGGGGGTATCTCCAAGAGACCCAGTACTTC. This sequence encodes CASSLMGSGGYLQETQYF. Based on the CDR3 plus reference TRBV11-2 and TRBJ2-5, the full variable domain is EAGVAQSPRYKIIEKRQSVAFWCNPISGHATLYWYQQILGQGPKLLIQFQNNGVVDDSQLPKDRFSAERLKGVDSTLKIQPAKLEDSAVYLCASSLMGSGGYLQETQYFGPGTRLLVL.

The chain links TRBV28 to TRBJ2-3; D perhaps matches TRBD2 (7 bases). The germline V and J ends were trimmed by 4 bases and 5 bases, with 16 bases remaining between them. The CDR3 is 15 amino acids. Per germline, CDR1 MDHEN and CDR2 SYDVKM. The CDR3 DNA is TGTGCCAGCAGTTCGAGGGGGGGGCTTAAAGATACGCAGTATTTT. This translates into CASSSRGGLKDTQYF.

The genes are TRBV30 and TRBJ1-2, with 7 bases matching TRBD1. CDR1 and CDR2 (germline): GTSNPN, SVGIG (reference sequence). With 4 bases clipped from V and 6 bases from J, the junction kept 8 bases outside the gene matches. This CDR3 has 13 amino acids. In DNA, the CDR3 is TGTGCCTGGATCCAAGGGGGCTGGGATGGCTACACCTTC. Its protein product is CAWIQGGWDGYTF.

The chain recombines TRBV5-4 with TRBJ2-3, with a weak D call TRBD2 (7 bases). V lost 4 bases and J 3 bases, leaving 12 bases between the germline ends. The germline gives CDR1 SGHNT, CDR2 YYREEE (reference sequence). The CDR3 has 14 amino acids. The CDR3 protein is CASSPRGGTDTQYF. DNA of the CDR3: TGTGCCAGCAGCCCCAGGGGAGGGACAGATACGCAGTATTTT.

This clone was observed once. J is TRBJ1-4 and V is TRBV28; D is unclear. V was clipped by 11 bases and J by 8 bases, with 18 bases between them. Germline CDR1 and CDR2: MDHEN and SYDVKM. The CDR3 has 13 residues. The CDR3 region is CAGSPGPGEKLFF. DNA for the CDR3: TGTGCCGGATCCCCGGGCCCGGGGGAAAAACTGTTTTTT.

Note on this clone: At one end, the junction sequence differs from germline, possibly due to a read error. This chain joins TRBV7-7 and TRBJ2-1; a possible D gene is TRBD2 (6 bases). From germline, CDR1 is SSHAT and CDR2 FNYEAQ (reference sequence). The CDR3 covers 14 residues. The chain's CDR3 is CASSSAPGLSEQFF. The CDR3 region has the DNA TGTGCTAGCAGCTCCGCCCCGGGACTGAGTGAGCAGTTCTTC. The entire variable domain, with the rest obtained from reference TRBV7-7 and TRBJ2-1, is as follows: GAGVSQSPRYKVTKRGQDVTLRCDPISSHATLYWYQQALGQGPEFLTYFNYEAQPDKSGLPSDRFSAERPEGSISTLTIQRTEQRDSAMYRCASSSAPGLSEQFFGPGTRLTVL.

The chain links TRBV5-1 to TRBJ1-1; D unresolved. Germline V gene lookup returns CDR1 SGHRS and CDR2 YFSETQ. V lost 0 bases to trimming and J lost 0 bases, with 3 bases between them. The CDR3 contains 13 residues. Here the CDR3 reads CASSLGVNTEAFF. The DNA of the CDR3 is TGCGCCAGCAGCTTGGGAGTGAACACTGAAGCTTTCTTT.

This sequence joins TRBV5-1 and TRBJ2-4, with TRBD1 matching over 7 bases. Germline CDR1 reads SGHRS; CDR2 reads YFSETQ. This CDR3 is 15 amino acids long. With V trimmed by 0 bases and J by 4 bases, 4 bases remained unmatched. CDR3 in amino acids: CASSLGGTEKNIQYF. In nucleotides, the CDR3 is TGCGCCAGCAGCTTGGGGGGGACAGAGAAAAACATTCAGTACTTC.

This chain joins TRBV7-6 and TRBJ2-7, with TRBD2 identical over 8 bases. J lost 4 bases, V lost 3 bases, and 8 bases had no gene match. This CDR3 region has 15 residues. In germline, CDR1 is SGHVS, CDR2 FNYEAQ. The CDR3 DNA sequence: TGTGCCAGCAGCTTCAATGCGGGGGGCCTTTACGAGCAGTACTTC. Encoded protein: CASSFNAGGLYEQYF.

The chain is built from TRBV6-5 and TRBJ2-5, with TRBD1 matching over 9 bases. The CDR3 spans 14 residues. Germline V gives CDR1 MNHEY, CDR2 SVGAGI. V lost 6 bases and J lost 8; bases outside the gene matches: 10. DNA for the CDR3: TGTGCCAGCAGGGGGGGACAGGGAAGCTTTACCCAGTACTTC. Its protein is CASRGGQGSFTQYF.